Listed here are 22 T cell receptor beta chains from one sample, sequenced in a study of shared clonotypes between healthy human individuals. The method was immunoSEQ multiplex PCR; TCRdb's version includes in-frame clones alone and lacks a portion of them. The sample yields about 990,000 clones, 78% seen once. The sequenced sample was memory CD4+ T cells from PBMCs. Sample subset: CD45RA-negative fraction. The receptors stem from a man aged 18 to 29 in good health. Some clones in this sample may be carry-over from other donors' samples.

This sequence joins TRBV6-1 and TRBJ1-5, with D tentatively TRBD1 (5 bases). Trimming cost V 6 bases and J 7 bases, with 19 bases left between them. CDR1 is MNHNS, CDR2 SASEGT, per germline. This CDR3 comprises 15 residues. The CDR3 nucleotides read TGTGCCAGCAGGACCCAAGACAGTCCGTGGCAGCCCCAGCATTTT. Translating gives CASRTQDSPWQPQHF.

This chain links TRBV30 with TRBJ1-5; D gene unclear. This CDR3 has 14 residues. The ends were cut back, 2 bases at V and 5 bases at J, with 13 bases in the middle. The germline V gene encodes CDR1 GTSNPN and CDR2 SVGIG (reference sequence). CDR3 loop: CAWSTISQDQPQHF. The CDR3 DNA reads TGTGCCTGGAGTACGATTTCCCAAGATCAGCCCCAGCATTTT.

The CDR3 DNA follows: TGTGCCAGCAGTGAAGTTTTGTTCGGGGAGCTGTTTTTT. This translates into CASSEVLFGELFF. This rearrangement joins TRBV2 to TRBJ2-2; D is unresolved. Trimming left V 1 base short and J 7 bases short, with 7 bases between. Germline CDR1 SNHLY, CDR2 FYNNEI. The CDR3 is 13 amino acids. Complete variable domain (other parts from reference TRBV2 and TRBJ2-2): EPEVTQTPSHQVTQMGQEVILRCVPISNHLYFYWYRQILGQKVEFLVSFYNNEISEKSEIFDDQFSVERPDGSNFTLKIRSTKLEDSAMYFCASSEVLFGELFFGEGSRLTVL.

The chain is built from TRBV18 and TRBJ2-7; no clear D gene. Trimming removed 6 bases from V and 2 bases from J, with 17 bases in between. Germline V gene sequence: CDR1 KGHSH, CDR2 LQKENI. This CDR3 spans 15 amino acids. The CDR3 bases are TGTGCCAGCTCCCCGACGGGTTCTCTAGCCTACGAGCAGTACTTC. It yields the protein CASSPTGSLAYEQYF.

The chain carries TRBV6-1 and TRBJ2-7, with 9 bases fitting TRBD2. The CDR3 totals 16 residues. The V gene's germline CDR1 is MNHNS and CDR2 SASEGT. Trimming removed 1 base from V and 2 bases from J; junction bases left unmatched: 6. The CDR3 region has the DNA TGTGCCAGCAGTGAAGTGTGGGTAGCGGGAGCCTACGAGCAGTACTTC. It is translated as CASSEVWVAGAYEQYF.

This chain joins TRBV2 and TRBJ2-3; tentative D call: TRBD2 (6 bases). Germline V lookup: CDR1 SNHLY, CDR2 FYNNEI. The length of the CDR3 is 14 residues. V was pared by 6 bases and J by 4 bases, with 14 bases between. CDR3 loop: CASSADGGSDTQYF. The CDR3 DNA is TGTGCCAGCAGCGCTGATGGGGGGTCAGATACGCAGTATTTT.

The V call is TRBV5-1, the J call TRBJ2-3; D not resolved. V was pared by 6 bases and J by 0 bases, with 11 bases between. The CDR3 is 14 residues long. CDR1 and CDR2 from the germline V gene are SGHRS and YFSETQ. Here the CDR3 DNA reads TGCGCCAGCACACTACATACTAGCACAGATACGCAGTATTTT. Translating gives CASTLHTSTDTQYF.

The gene calls are TRBV27 and TRBJ1-1, with D unclear. The CDR3 has 14 residues. The germline V gene has CDR1 MNHEY and CDR2 SMNVEV (reference sequence). Trimming took off 0 bases at V and 1 base at J, with 6 bases between the two ends. The CDR3 reads CASSLSGPNTEAFF. In DNA, the CDR3 is TGTGCCAGCAGTTTATCCGGCCCGAACACTGAAGCTTTCTTT.

J is TRBJ2-5 and V is TRBV5-1; no reliable D call. Germline V gene lookup returns CDR1 SGHRS and CDR2 YFSETQ. Trimming removed 0 bases from V and 3 bases from J, with 9 bases in between. This CDR3 contains 14 residues. CDR3 loop: CASSLGPDKETQYF. In DNA, the CDR3 is TGCGCCAGCAGCTTGGGACCAGATAAAGAGACCCAGTACTTC.

The genes are TRBV5-4 and TRBJ2-5, with D perhaps matching TRBD2 (6 bases). Trimming left V 4 bases short and J 7 bases short, with 11 bases between. This CDR3 is built from 12 residues. Germline V lookup: CDR1 SGHNT, CDR2 YYREEE (reference sequence). The CDR3 nucleotides read TGTGCCAGCAGCCCTAGCGAAGGGACCCAGTACTTC. Translation: CASSPSEGTQYF.

The rearrangement links TRBV5-4 to TRBJ1-2; 7 positions agree with TRBD1. The ends lost 1 base at V and 2 bases at J; junction bases unmatched: 5. The CDR3 is 15 residues long. Germline CDR1 SGHNT, CDR2 YYREEE (reference sequence). The CDR3 DNA sequence: TGTGCCAGCAGCTTGAAGGACAGGATGAACTATGGCTACACCTTC. Translation gives CASSLKDRMNYGYTF.

J is TRBJ2-7 and V is TRBV18; D perhaps matches TRBD1 (6 bases). Trimming removed 3 bases at V and 0 bases at J, with 12 bases between. Germline values: CDR1 KGHSH, CDR2 LQKENI. This CDR3 comprises 15 residues. Here the CDR3 DNA reads TGTGCCAGCTCACCGCCGACAGGCGCCTCCTACGAGCAGTACTTC. Protein sequence: CASSPPTGASYEQYF.

This clone was counted a single time. The identical CDR3 is also encoded by other nucleotide sequences in the sample. V and J are TRBV4-2 and TRBJ2-3, with 8 bases aligning to TRBD2. With 3 bases clipped from V and 4 bases from J, the junction kept 0 bases outside the gene matches. The germline V gene has CDR1 LGHNA and CDR2 YNFKEQ. The CDR3 totals 13 residues. CDR3 sequence (DNA): TGTGCCAGCAGCCAGGGACTAGCAGATACGCAGTATTTT. It translates to CASSQGLADTQYF.

The V gene is TRBV18, the J gene TRBJ2-7; no clear D. CDR1 is KGHSH, CDR2 LQKENI, per germline. Trimming took off 2 bases at V and 6 bases at J, with 11 bases between the two ends. The CDR3 covers 13 residues. The CDR3 DNA reads TGTGCCAGCTCACCAGGGGTGCCAGCCGAGCAGTACTTC. It specifies CASSPGVPAEQYF.

There are a few counts of this clone. The V call is TRBV7-3, the J call TRBJ1-1, with D possibly TRBD1 on 6 matching bases. V was shortened by 4 bases and J by 0 bases, with 12 bases between the two germline ends. Germline CDR1 and CDR2: SGHTA and FQGTGA. CDR3 size: 15 residues. The CDR3 DNA sequence: TGTGCCAGCAGCTCCTACAGGGCCATGAACACTGAAGCTTTCTTT. Encoded protein: CASSSYRAMNTEAFF.

This chain connects TRBV30 to TRBJ1-1; D may be TRBD1 (5 bases). Germline V gene data show CDR1 as GTSNPN and CDR2 as SVGIG (reference sequence). This CDR3 contains 12 residues. V dropped 5 bases and J dropped 4 bases, with 11 bases sitting between them. The CDR3 coding sequence is TGTGCCTGGGCGACGGGGCGCACTGAAGCTTTCTTT. This gives the protein CAWATGRTEAFF.

The CDR3 nucleotides read TGTGCCAGTCTCCCCCATGGGCAGGGAGTCGAAAAACTGTTTTTT. Residues: CASLPHGQGVEKLFF. The rearrangement joins TRBV19 to TRBJ1-4, with a weak D call TRBD1 (5 bases). Trimming took 8 bases from V and 8 from J, leaving 21 bases between them. Germline loops: CDR1 LNHDA, CDR2 SQIVND (reference sequence). This CDR3 has 15 amino acids.

The chain uses TRBV9 and TRBJ2-7, with D perhaps matching TRBD2 (5 bases). The CDR3 runs 14 residues. V gave up 3 bases and J gave up 1 base, with 11 bases separating them. Germline V CDR1 and CDR2: SGDLS, YYNGEE. The CDR3 sequence: CASSGESTSYEQYF. For the CDR3, the DNA is TGTGCCAGCAGCGGGGAGAGTACGTCCTACGAGCAGTACTTC.

This chain connects TRBV28 to TRBJ1-5, with 7 bases aligning to TRBD1. Per germline, CDR1 MDHEN and CDR2 SYDVKM. V dropped 2 bases and J dropped 6; count of bases not matched to a gene: 4. This CDR3 has 14 residues. Here the CDR3 DNA reads TGTGCCAGCAGTTTACCCCAGGGGGGTCAGCCCCAGCATTTT. Translation gives CASSLPQGGQPQHF.

V gene TRBV2 combines with J gene TRBJ2-1, with TRBD2 matching over 9 bases. CDR1 is SNHLY, CDR2 FYNNEI, per germline. The CDR3 runs to 13 residues. V was pared by 8 bases and J by 9 bases, with 8 bases of the junction left unmatched. CDR3 protein: CASRLGLAPEQFF. DNA of the CDR3: TGTGCCAGCCGACTGGGACTAGCCCCTGAGCAGTTCTTC. Looking up the rest from reference TRBV2 and TRBJ2-1 gives the full variable domain: EPEVTQTPSHQVTQMGQEVILRCVPISNHLYFYWYRQILGQKVEFLVSFYNNEISEKSEIFDDQFSVERPDGSNFTLKIRSTKLEDSAMYFCASRLGLAPEQFFGPGTRLTVL.

The J gene is TRBJ2-7, the V gene TRBV5-1; 7 bases map to TRBD2. Germline CDR1 and CDR2: SGHRS and YFSETQ. The CDR3 runs 14 residues. J was trimmed by 3 bases and V by 4 bases; bases with no gene match: 7. The CDR3 DNA is TGCGCCAGCAGCCCCGGGGGGTCCCTCTACGAGCAGTACTTC. Amino acid sequence: CASSPGGSLYEQYF.

A note on this clone: This CDR3 is also generated by other DNA sequences in the sample. This sequence joins TRBV5-1 and TRBJ1-5, with 7 bases aligning to TRBD1. This CDR3 is 14 amino acids long. J lost 6 bases, V lost 0 bases, and 3 bases had no gene match. Germline CDR1 SGHRS, CDR2 YFSETQ. The CDR3 nucleotides read TGCGCCAGCAGCTTGGACAGGGGAAGTCAGCCCCAGCATTTT. Its translation: CASSLDRGSQPQHF.